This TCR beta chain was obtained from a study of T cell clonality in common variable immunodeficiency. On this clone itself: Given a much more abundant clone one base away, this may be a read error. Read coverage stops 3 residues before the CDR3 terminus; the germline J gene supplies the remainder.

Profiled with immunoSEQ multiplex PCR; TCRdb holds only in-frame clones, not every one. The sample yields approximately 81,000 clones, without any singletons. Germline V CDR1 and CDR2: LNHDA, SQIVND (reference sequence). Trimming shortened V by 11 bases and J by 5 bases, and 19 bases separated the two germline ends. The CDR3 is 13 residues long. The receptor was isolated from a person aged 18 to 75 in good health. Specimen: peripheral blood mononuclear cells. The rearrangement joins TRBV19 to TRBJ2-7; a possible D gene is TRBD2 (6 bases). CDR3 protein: CAAQAGTYHEQYF. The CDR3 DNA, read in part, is TGTGCCGCCCAGGCGGGGACCTACCACGAG.